Listed below are T cell receptor beta chains from one sample, sequenced in a study of blood T cell repertoires in COVID-19. The method was immunoSEQ multiplex PCR; TCRdb's version includes in-frame clones alone and lacks a portion of them. The sample shows under 200,000 clones, about 82% of them seen only once. The sample was peripheral blood. Receptors were obtained from a man aged 45-65 years with active or convalescent COVID-19. Each CDR3 is given with its conserved first and last residue. Fields, in order: V gene, J gene, D gene, clone size, CDR3 DNA, CDR3 protein. The D gene is left open where the match is weak. The listing skips clone size in some rows; elsewhere it reads once, few, many or a size class.

TRBV3-1/TRBV3-2	TRBJ1-1	-	-	TGTGCCAGCAGCCAAGAGGGACACCCCCGAGGAGCTTTCTTT	CASSQEGHPRGAFF
TRBV6-4	TRBJ2-3	-	-	TGTGCCAGCAGTCCGGAGAGCACAGATACGCAGTATTTT	CASSPESTDTQYF
TRBV18	TRBJ1-4	TRBD1	-	TGTGCCAGCTCACGCGGGACAGGGGGCTCTAATGAAAAACTGTTTTTT	CASSRGTGGSNEKLFF
TRBV5-1	TRBJ2-3	TRBD1	-	TGCGCCAGCAGAAAAACAGGGGTAACCGATACGCAGTATTTT	CASRKTGVTDTQYF
TRBV19	TRBJ2-7	-	-	TGTGCCAGTAGTATGCAGTCCAGCTCCTACGAGCAGTACTTC	CASSMQSSSYEQYF
TRBV19	TRBJ1-4	-	-	TGTGCCAGTAGTGTAAACAGGGCGACTAATGAAAAACTGTTTTTT	CASSVNRATNEKLFF
TRBV15	TRBJ2-1	-	-	TGTGCCACCAGCAGAGATCATGAAACTTACAATGAGCAGTTCTTC	CATSRDHETYNEQFF
TRBV21-1	TRBJ2-1	-	-	TGTGCCAGCAGCACCGGGACTAGCTTTGAGCAGTTCTTC	CASSTGTSFEQFF
TRBV6-2/TRBV6-3	TRBJ2-1	-	-	TGTGCCAGCAGTAGTAGCTTAGGGCAGTTCTTC	CASSSSLGQFF
TRBV6-5	TRBJ1-3	-	-	TGTGCCAGCAGTTACTCGAGAGGGTCTGGAAACACCATATATTTT	CASSYSRGSGNTIYF
TRBV6-2/TRBV6-3	TRBJ2-5	TRBD2	once	TGTGCCAGCAGTTACCCCGGGACTAGCGGCCAAGAGACCCAGTACTTC	CASSYPGTSGQETQYF
TRBV27	TRBJ2-1	-	-	TGTGCCGGCAGTTTAGGCAGCAATGAGCAGTTCTTC	CAGSLGSNEQFF
TRBV7-9	TRBJ2-5	TRBD2	once	TGTGCCAGCAGCTTAGGCGGGGGGGCTTCGAGGGAGACCCAGTACTTC	CASSLGGGASRETQYF
TRBV2	TRBJ1-5	-	-	TGTGCCAGCAGTGAGAGGGGGTTTGGGGCAGATAGCAATCAGCCCCAGCATTTT	CASSERGFGADSNQPQHF
TRBV2	TRBJ1-2	TRBD1	-	TGTGCCAGACAGGGGGGTGGCTACACCTTC	CARQGGGYTF
TRBV4-3	TRBJ2-1	TRBD2	-	TGCGCCAGCAGCCAGGCCGGGGGGGTTGAGCAGTTCTTC	CASSQAGGVEQFF
TRBV20-1	TRBJ2-7	-	-	TGCAGTGCGTGGACTGGGAACGAGCAGTACTTC	CSAWTGNEQYF
TRBV6-6	TRBJ2-7	TRBD2	-	TGTGCCAGCAGTGGGGGACTAGCGGGGGAGCAGTACTTC	CASSGGLAGEQYF
TRBV24-1	TRBJ2-3	TRBD2	-	TGTGCCACCAGTGAGGGGGGGACGAGGGTGGATACGCAGTATTTT	CATSEGGTRVDTQYF
TRBV11-3	TRBJ1-3	-	-	TGTGCCAGCAGCTTACGTAGTGACTCTGGAAACACCATATATTTT	CASSLRSDSGNTIYF
TRBV5-5	TRBJ1-2	TRBD1	-	TGTGCCAGCAGCGGCGAACAGGGGCCCAACTATGGCTACACCTTC	CASSGEQGPNYGYTF
TRBV6-6	TRBJ1-2	TRBD1	once	TGTGCCAGCAGTTACGGGCAGGGGGATTATGGCTACACCTTC	CASSYGQGDYGYTF
TRBV4-3	TRBJ2-4	-	-	TGCGCCAGCAGCCAAGAACCGTCGGGCAAAAACATTCAGTACTTC	CASSQEPSGKNIQYF
TRBV27	TRBJ2-1	TRBD2	-	TGTGCCAGCAGTAGCGGGAGGAGCTCCTACAATGAGCAGTTCTTC	CASSSGRSSYNEQFF
TRBV19	TRBJ1-5	-	-	TGTGCCAGTAGTATACGGACAGGCAATCAGCCCCAGCATTTT	CASSIRTGNQPQHF
TRBV19	TRBJ2-3	TRBD1	-	TGTGCCAGTAAAGTGGGACAGGGGACCGCGGATACGCAGTATTTT	CASKVGQGTADTQYF
TRBV6-5	TRBJ2-1	TRBD2	few	TGTGCCAGCAGTTATCGAGAAGCGGGAAGGGATGAGCAGTTCTTC	CASSYREAGRDEQFF
TRBV24-1	TRBJ2-1	TRBD2	-	TGTGCCACCAGTGATTCTAGCGGTGCGTCCTACAATGAGCAGTTCTTC	CATSDSSGASYNEQFF
TRBV7-3	TRBJ1-1	-	-	TGTGCCAGCAGCTTAGGGCAGGGGAACACTGAAGCTTTCTTT	CASSLGQGNTEAFF
TRBV29-1	TRBJ2-1	-	-	TGCAGCGTTGAAGAAGGAGGCCCCCAGTTCTTC	CSVEEGGPQFF
TRBV24-1	TRBJ2-1	-	-	TGTGCCACCAGTGACCGGAGTGCGAGCAATAACAATGAGCAGTTCTTC	CATSDRSASNNNEQFF